This passage covers 29 T cell receptor beta chains from one sample sequenced in a study of T cells in Graves' hyperthyroidism and ophthalmopathy. TCR beta CDR3 sequences were amplified from RNA transcripts. First-round RT-PCR targeting the TCR CDR3 was performed with the HTBI primer set. TCRdb processed the multiplex PCR reads anew with MiXCR; each CDR3 protein has one entry. The sample lists a few hundred thousand distinct CDR3 sequences, around a sixth occurring once. The specimen sequenced was blood. Every receptor here comes from a woman in her thirties with Graves' hyperthyroidism.

CDR3 nucleotides: TGCAGTGCTAGGATGGCGAATCTCTACACCGGGGAGCTGTTTTTT. It translates to CSARMANLYTGELFF. V gene TRBV20-1 combines with J gene TRBJ2-2; D call uncertain. The CDR3 totals 15 residues. V lost 3 bases and J 3 bases, leaving 14 bases between the germline ends. Looked up from germline, CDR1 is DFQATT and CDR2 is SNEGSKA (reference sequence).

The table lists this clonotype with many counts. The chain recombines TRBV9 with TRBJ2-7; either TRBD1 or TRBD2 may supply D (5 bases each). CDR1 is SGDLS and CDR2 is YYNGEE in the germline V gene. The CDR3 contains 15 residues. V lost 3 bases, J lost 0 bases, and 13 bases lay in between. Here the CDR3 reads CASSARESGSYEQYF. The CDR3 region has the DNA TGTGCCAGCAGCGCCAGGGAGTCCGGCTCCTACGAGCAGTACTTC.

This clonotype has at least ten counts. This rearrangement joins TRBV19 to TRBJ2-1; TRBD1 aligns across 10 bases. CDR1 is LNHDA and CDR2 is SQIVND in the germline V gene (reference sequence). V lost 1 base, J lost 9 bases, and 6 bases stayed unmatched. The CDR3 has 15 amino acids. CDR3 coding DNA: TGTGCCAGTAGTATAGTCCGGGACAGGGGCGGTGAGCAGTTCTTC. It specifies CASSIVRDRGGEQFF.

The rearrangement joins TRBV19 to TRBJ2-2, with 10 positions matching TRBD2. The CDR3 has 19 amino acids. Trimming cost V 5 bases and J 4 bases; bases outside gene matches: 16. From germline, CDR1 is LNHDA and CDR2 SQIVND (reference sequence). The CDR3 nucleotides read TGTGCCAGTAGTTGGCTAGCGGGAGTACCTACCCTCCGCACCGGGGAGCTGTTTTTT. This codes for CASSWLAGVPTLRTGELFF.

This clonotype has ten or more counts. As DNA, the CDR3 is TGTGCCAGCAGCTTAGACGGGCCCTACGAGCAGTACTTC. Translation gives CASSLDGPYEQYF. The rearrangement uses TRBV7-2 and TRBJ2-7; D ambiguous. Deletions cut 1 base from V and 2 bases from J, with 6 bases between. CDR1 and CDR2 from the germline V gene are SGHTA and FQGNSA. There are 13 residues in the CDR3.

This clonotype was counted at least ten times. The chain is built from TRBV30 and TRBJ2-5; D is perhaps TRBD1 (6 bases). Germline V gives CDR1 GTSNPN, CDR2 SVGIG (reference sequence). Trimming removed 2 bases at V and 5 bases at J, with 18 bases between. The CDR3 consists of 15 residues. CDR3: CAWSPGDKFEETQYF. Here the CDR3 DNA reads TGTGCCTGGAGTCCAGGGGACAAATTCGAGGAGACCCAGTACTTC.

This clonotype was seen at least ten times. The chain employs TRBV28 and TRBJ2-3; D call uncertain. Trimming took 8 bases from V and 0 from J, leaving 9 bases between them. Germline values: CDR1 MDHEN, CDR2 SYDVKM. The length of the CDR3 is 13 residues. CDR3 in amino acids: CASQRSSTDTQYF. The CDR3 nucleotides read TGTGCCAGCCAGAGGTCAAGCACAGATACGCAGTATTTT.

This clonotype has a count of ten or more. J is TRBJ2-7 and V is TRBV30; D uncertain. This CDR3 contains 13 residues. Looked up from germline, CDR1 is GTSNPN and CDR2 is SVGIG (reference sequence). The V gene lost 0 bases and the J gene lost 5 bases, with 11 bases spanning the gap. CDR3 sequence: CAWSVRSRDEQYF. The DNA of the CDR3 is TGTGCCTGGAGTGTACGAAGCCGAGACGAGCAGTACTTC.

This clonotype appeared a few times. The rearrangement joins TRBV7-2 to TRBJ1-2, with 9 bases that match TRBD1. The CDR3 is made up of 16 amino acids. V gave up 2 bases and J gave up 4 bases; unmatched junction bases: 8. CDR1 is SGHTA, CDR2 FQGNSA, per germline. The CDR3: CASSLRQGGMSYGYTF. In DNA form, the CDR3 reads TGTGCCAGCAGCTTAAGACAGGGGGGTATGAGCTATGGCTACACCTTC.

This clonotype was picked up many times. The J gene is TRBJ2-1, the V gene TRBV5-6; 8 bases are a match to TRBD2. The CDR3 consists of 15 residues. Germline CDR1 and CDR2: SGHDT and YYEEEE. V gave up 2 bases and J gave up 1 base; unmatched junction bases: 2. The DNA for the CDR3 is TGTGCCAGCAGCTTTTTAGCGGGATCCTACAATGAGCAGTTCTTC. Translation: CASSFLAGSYNEQFF.

This chain uses TRBV5-1 with TRBJ1-2; 9 bases are shared with TRBD1. The CDR3 runs to 15 residues. V was pared by 2 bases and J by 5 bases, with 7 bases of the junction left unmatched. Per germline, CDR1 SGHRS and CDR2 YFSETQ. The CDR3 DNA reads as TGCGCCAGCAGCTTTCCCCTACAGGGGGCGTATGGCTACACCTTC. It codes for CASSFPLQGAYGYTF.

This clonotype was seen many times. This chain connects TRBV29-1 to TRBJ1-1, with D perhaps matching TRBD1 (6 bases). V lost 5 bases and J lost 4, with 14 bases in between. Germline CDR1 SQVTM, CDR2 ANQGSEA. The CDR3 runs to 13 residues. The CDR3 loop reads CSVLDSRGTEAFF. The DNA of the CDR3 is TGCAGCGTTTTGGACAGTAGGGGCACTGAAGCTTTCTTT.

In its sample, this clonotype was seen a few times. This chain uses TRBV25-1 with TRBJ1-1; tentative D call: TRBD1 (5 bases). In germline, CDR1 is MGHDK, CDR2 SYGVNS. V lost 1 base and J lost 4, with 13 bases in between. This CDR3 spans 15 amino acids. CDR3 bases: TGTGCCAGCAGTGAATTTGGCAGGGTTGGCACTGAAGCTTTCTTT. Encoded protein: CASSEFGRVGTEAFF.

This clonotype showed up just a few times. This chain uses TRBV7-9 with TRBJ2-1, with D uncertain. The germline gives CDR1 SEHNR, CDR2 FQNEAQ (reference sequence). The CDR3 runs 12 residues. Trimming cost V 4 bases and J 8 bases, with 9 bases left between them. The CDR3 DNA reads TGTGCCAGCAGCTCCCCGGCTGATGAGCAGTTCTTC. Translation gives CASSSPADEQFF.

This clonotype came up many times. V gene TRBV12-5 combines with J gene TRBJ2-3, with 7 bases fitting TRBD1. Germline CDR1 reads LGHNT; CDR2 reads FRNRAP. The CDR3 covers 18 residues. Trimming cost V 0 bases and J 0 bases; bases outside gene matches: 9. CDR3 in amino acids: CASGLVLGTETSTDTQYF. Written as DNA, the CDR3 is TGTGCTAGTGGTTTGGTACTGGGGACAGAGACTAGCACAGATACGCAGTATTTT.

This clonotype was seen ten or more times. This rearrangement joins TRBV18 to TRBJ2-1; D remains unclear. CDR1 is KGHSH, CDR2 LQKENI, per germline. V shed 5 bases and J shed 8 bases, with 10 bases lying between them. The CDR3 extends over 12 amino acids. The DNA of the CDR3 is TGTGCCAGCTCAGCCCAGGAATATGAGCAGTTCTTC. This gives the protein CASSAQEYEQFF.

This clonotype has ten or more counts. V gene TRBV7-9 combines with J gene TRBJ1-4; D remains unclear. Germline CDR1 and CDR2: SEHNR and FQNEAQ (reference sequence). CDR3 length: 15 amino acids. The V end lost 3 bases, the J end lost 3 bases, and 11 bases lay between the germline ends. The CDR3 protein is CASSLVETSNEKLFF. DNA of the CDR3: TGTGCCAGCAGCTTGGTGGAGACGTCTAATGAAAAACTGTTTTTT. Full variable domain (outside the CDR3, taken from reference TRBV7-9 and TRBJ1-4): DTGVSQNPRHKITKRGQNVTFRCDPISEHNRLYWYRQTLGQGPEFLTYFQNEAQLEKSRLLSDRFSAERPKGSFSTLEIQRTEQGDSAMYLCASSLVETSNEKLFFGSGTQLSVL.

The chain couples TRBV6-1 to TRBJ2-1; the D gene is possibly TRBD1 (6 bases). V was cut by 7 bases and J by 1 base, with 11 bases left in between. The CDR3 extends over 14 amino acids. Germline assignment: CDR1 MNHNS and CDR2 SASEGT. The CDR3 nucleotides read TGTGCCAGCATACAGGGCCCTTCCTACAATGAGCAGTTCTTC. This encodes CASIQGPSYNEQFF.

As to this clonotype: A much larger clone is a single base away; this may be a read error. The J gene is TRBJ2-3, the V gene TRBV7-9, with 10 nucleotides matching TRBD2. This CDR3 region has 16 residues. V shed 5 bases and J 0 bases; nucleotides not matched to a gene: 5. Germline V gene lookup returns CDR1 SEHNR and CDR2 FQNEAQ (reference sequence). CDR3 nucleotides: TGTGCCAGCAGCCGAGGACTAGCGGCTAGCACAGATACGCAGTATTTT. The encoded protein is CASSRGLAASTDTQYF.

This clonotype was seen repeatedly, ten times or more. The chain uses TRBV6-1 and TRBJ1-5; 7 positions agree with TRBD1. The CDR3 extends over 16 amino acids. The V gene end was trimmed by 6 bases and the J gene end by 3 bases; junction bases not matched to a gene: 11. Germline V gene lookup returns CDR1 MNHNS and CDR2 SASEGT. CDR3 loop: CASRITSGTANQPQHF. CDR3 coding DNA: TGTGCCAGCAGGATAACATCGGGGACAGCCAATCAGCCCCAGCATTTT.

The sample holds many counts of this clonotype. CDR3 loop: CASSFQGLISYEQYF. The CDR3 coding sequence is TGTGCCAGCAGCTTTCAAGGGCTAATAAGCTACGAGCAGTACTTC. The chain joins TRBV7-2 to TRBJ2-7, with D unresolved. Looked up from germline, CDR1 is SGHTA and CDR2 is FQGNSA. This CDR3 has 15 amino acids. V was clipped by 3 bases and J by 3 bases, with 15 bases between them.

V is TRBV7-2 and J is TRBJ2-7; the D gene is possibly TRBD2 (5 bases). In germline, CDR1 is SGHTA, CDR2 FQGNSA. V was shortened by 5 bases and J by 6 bases, with 20 bases between the two germline ends. The CDR3 length is 15 residues. The CDR3 nucleotides read TGTGCCAGCAGCCCAGAGGACTTCTCGCCTAGCGAGCAGTACTTC. Translating it yields CASSPEDFSPSEQYF.

This clonotype was seen once. A much larger clone lies a single base off, so this may be a read error. Here the CDR3 omits its conserved ending phenylalanine or tryptophan, so a read error is the likely source. The rearrangement joins TRBV30 to TRBJ2-7, with TRBD2 matching over 12 bases. This CDR3 spans 14 amino acids. Trimming took 7 bases from V and 4 from J; bases not matched to a gene: 8. Germline V gives CDR1 GTSNPN, CDR2 SVGIG (reference sequence). CDR3 in DNA: TGTGCCTCCCAGACTAGCGGGAGTTTTTACGAGCAGTACTCC. Translating it yields CASQTSGSFYEQYS.

A few counts support this clonotype. The chain has TRBV20-1 and TRBJ1-1, with 7 bases fitting TRBD1. The V gene's germline CDR1 is DFQATT and CDR2 SNEGSKA (reference sequence). This CDR3 region has 13 residues. V trimming: 3 bases; J trimming: 6 bases; junction bases outside the gene matches: 7. This chain's CDR3 is CSARQGGYPEAFF. CDR3 nucleotides: TGCAGTGCTAGGCAGGGGGGGTACCCTGAAGCTTTCTTT.

In this sample, this clonotype turned up a few times. This sequence joins TRBV12-3 or TRBV12-4 and TRBJ1-5; D may be TRBD1 (5 bases). Trimming shortened V by 6 bases and J by 5 bases, and 17 bases separated the two germline ends. The length of the CDR3 is 15 residues. The CDR3 reads CASRRGDRAHQPQHF. The CDR3 coding sequence is TGTGCCAGCAGACGAGGGGACCGCGCTCATCAGCCCCAGCATTTT.

The V and J genes are TRBV7-2 and TRBJ2-7; 10 nucleotides line up with TRBD2. Germline V gene sequence: CDR1 SGHTA, CDR2 FQGNSA. The CDR3 contains 15 residues. Germline trimming cut 6 bases from V and 2 bases from J; bases unmatched to any gene: 7. This CDR3 is CASSAPSGRAYEQYF. CDR3 nucleotides: TGTGCCAGCAGTGCGCCGAGCGGGAGGGCCTACGAGCAGTACTTC.

In this sample, this clonotype turned up many times. The chain employs TRBV7-9 and TRBJ2-1, with TRBD2 matching 11 bases. With V trimmed by 3 bases and J by 4 bases, 5 bases remained unmatched. Germline CDR1 and CDR2: SEHNR and FQNEAQ (reference sequence). This CDR3 is built from 16 residues. DNA of the CDR3: TGTGCCAGCAGCTTGTTTAGGACTAGCGGGTACAATGAGCAGTTCTTC. Protein product: CASSLFRTSGYNEQFF.

This chain links TRBV5-4 with TRBJ2-3, with TRBD2 matching 8 bases. The CDR3 sequence is 15 residues long. CDR1 and CDR2 (germline): SGHNT, YYREEE (reference sequence). J gave up 9 bases and V 4 bases, and 13 bases lay outside the gene matches. CDR3 protein: CASSPAAREVRTQYF. The CDR3 DNA reads as TGTGCCAGCAGCCCGGCGGCGCGGGAGGTGAGGACGCAGTATTTT.

The rearrangement joins TRBV11-1 to TRBJ2-3, with D perhaps TRBD2 (6 bases). V shed 2 bases and J shed 4 bases, with 10 bases lying between them. This CDR3 contains 14 residues. Germline V lookup: CDR1 SGHAT, CDR2 FQDESV (reference sequence). CDR3 coding DNA: TGTGCCAGCAGCTTATGGGGGGACGCAGATACGCAGTATTTT. Residues: CASSLWGDADTQYF.